This is a list of T cell receptor beta chains from one sample in a study of CD8 T cells in ankylosing spondylitis. A single record per CDR3 protein comes from TCRdb applying MiXCR to the 5' RACE reads. The table shows 250,000 to 400,000 distinct CDR3 sequences, with approximately 10% occurring only once. The sequenced sample consisted of blood, either unsorted or a sorted T cell fraction (not recorded which). All receptors derive from a female donor with ankylosing spondylitis or in good health (not recorded which). Each CDR3 is given with its conserved first and last residue. D genes are given only for firm matches. Not every row has a clone size; where given, it reads once, few, many or a size class.

j_gene,v_gene,abundance,d_gene,CDR3nt,CDR3aa
TRBJ2-5,TRBV12-3/TRBV12-4,many,NA,TGTGCCAGCAGCCCAAATTCGGGAGAGACCCAGTACTTC,CASSPNSGETQYF
TRBJ1-4,TRBV7-9,many,NA,TGTGCCAGCAGCGACGGGACCGCGACTAATGAAAAACTGTTTTTT,CASSDGTATNEKLFF
TRBJ2-7,TRBV11-2,few,NA,TGTGCCAGCAGCATAGACTATAAGTACGAGCAGTACTTC,CASSIDYKYEQYF
TRBJ2-1,TRBV7-6,many,NA,TGTGCCAGCAGCATACAGGGTTCCATCTACAATGAGCAGTTCTTC,CASSIQGSIYNEQFF
TRBJ2-7,TRBV7-2,many,TRBD2,TGTGCCAGCAGCCTAGGGGGACTAGCGGGAGACGAGCAGTACTTC,CASSLGGLAGDEQYF
TRBJ1-2,TRBV20-1,many,NA,TGCAGTGCTAGAGACCCGACATGGGGGGATGGCTACACCTTC,CSARDPTWGDGYTF
TRBJ1-2,TRBV6-6,many,TRBD1,TGTGCCAGCACCCAGACAGGGAACTATGGCTACACCTTC,CASTQTGNYGYTF
TRBJ2-4,TRBV20-1,many,TRBD1,TGCAGTGCTACCAAACAGGGGAACATTCAGTACTTC,CSATKQGNIQYF
TRBJ1-4,TRBV12-3/TRBV12-4,many,NA,TGTGCCAGCAGGGGAGGACGGAGGGCCCCTGAAAAACTGTTTTTT,CASRGGRRAPEKLFF
TRBJ2-6,TRBV29-1,many,NA,TGCAGCGTTAGGGGTTCTGGGGCCAACGTCCTGACTTTC,CSVRGSGANVLTF
TRBJ1-5,TRBV7-2,many,TRBD1,TGTGCCAGCAGCTTAGACAGGGGGTATCAGCCCCAGCATTTT,CASSLDRGYQPQHF
TRBJ1-4,TRBV28,many,NA,TGTGCCAGCAGTTCTTCTTCCGAGGGGGAAAAACTGTTTTTT,CASSSSSEGEKLFF
TRBJ1-5,TRBV20-1,many,NA,TGCAGTGCTAGAGATTCCGTTGTAGCGCCCCAGCATTTT,CSARDSVVAPQHF
TRBJ1-5,TRBV6-2/TRBV6-3,NA,NA,TGTGCCAGCAGTACACCTTCTTATAGCAATCAGCCCCAGCATTTT,CASSTPSYSNQPQHF
TRBJ2-2,TRBV10-3,many,NA,TGTGCCGCCTCGAACACCGGGGAGCTGTTTTTT,CAASNTGELFF
TRBJ2-2,TRBV12-3/TRBV12-4,few,NA,TGTGCCAGCAAGGGCGGCGGGACGGTCGGGGAGCTGTTTTTT,CASKGGGTVGELFF
TRBJ2-3,TRBV5-5,many,NA,TGTGCCAGCGCCTCCCCAGGCCGCACAGATACGCAGTATTTT,CASASPGRTDTQYF
TRBJ2-7,TRBV5-1,few,TRBD1,TGCGCCAGTCAAACCGGGACAGGGTCCTACGAGCAGTACTTC,CASQTGTGSYEQYF
TRBJ2-7,TRBV3-1,NA,NA,TGTGCCAGCAGCCAAGATCCAACACTCGAGCAGTACTTC,CASSQDPTLEQYF
TRBJ1-5,TRBV5-1,few,TRBD1,TGCGCCAGCAGCTTGGAACCAACAGGGGATCAGCCCCAGCATTTT,CASSLEPTGDQPQHF
TRBJ1-2,TRBV12-3/TRBV12-4,NA,NA,TGTGCCAGCAGTTTTGCCCCACAGGGCGCGGCGGATGGCTACACCTTC,CASSFAPQGAADGYTF
TRBJ2-3,TRBV20-1,NA,TRBD2,TGCAGTGCTACCCAGGCTAGCGGGAGCACAGATACGCAGTATTTT,CSATQASGSTDTQYF
TRBJ1-2,TRBV7-2,many,NA,TGTGCCAGCAGCCCCATGGGTTCCTCGCGTTCTGGCTACACCTTC,CASSPMGSSRSGYTF
TRBJ2-5,TRBV5-1,NA,NA,TGCGCCAGCAAAGCAGGGACTGTCTTCGAGACCCAGTACTTC,CASKAGTVFETQYF
TRBJ1-3,TRBV27,many,NA,TGTGCCAGCAGTTTGATGAGCTCTGGAAACACCATATATTTT,CASSLMSSGNTIYF
TRBJ1-5,TRBV28,many,TRBD1,TGTGCCAGCAGCCTGAGGGACAGGGGGCGTAATCAGCCCCAGCATTTT,CASSLRDRGRNQPQHF
TRBJ1-1,TRBV5-1,NA,NA,TGCGCCAGCAGCTTGGATGGGGATCCTGAAGCTTTCTTT,CASSLDGDPEAFF
TRBJ1-2,TRBV20-1,NA,TRBD1,TGCAGTGCTAGCCTGGGAGGGGGCGATGGCTATGGCTACACCTTC,CSASLGGGDGYGYTF
TRBJ2-3,TRBV20-1,many,NA,TGCAGTGTCAACCCAAGGGAAACGCAGTATTTT,CSVNPRETQYF
TRBJ2-2,TRBV6-5,NA,TRBD1,TGTGCCAGCAGTTACCCCCAGGGGGCCCAAAACGGGGAGCTGTTTTTT,CASSYPQGAQNGELFF
TRBJ2-5,TRBV27,many,NA,TGTGCCAGCAGTTTAACGGTCCAAGAGACCCAGTACTTC,CASSLTVQETQYF
TRBJ2-1,TRBV5-1,many,TRBD2,TGCGCCAGCAGCCCCCTAGCGGGAGGTGAGCAGTTCTTC,CASSPLAGGEQFF
TRBJ1-3,TRBV29-1,many,NA,TGCAGCGTCGCGGGAGGGTCCTCTGGAAACACCATATATTTT,CSVAGGSSGNTIYF
TRBJ2-5,TRBV28,many,NA,TGTGCCAGCAGTTACCTAGACCCCGGAGGCCAAGAGACCCAGTACTTC,CASSYLDPGGQETQYF
TRBJ2-2,TRBV29-1,NA,NA,TGCAGCGTAACTTTGACAGGCGCCACCGGGGAGCTGTTTTTT,CSVTLTGATGELFF
TRBJ2-7,TRBV7-2,many,NA,TGTGCCAGCAGCTTAGGTCGGGGACCCGAGCAGTACTTC,CASSLGRGPEQYF
TRBJ2-7,TRBV10-3,many,TRBD2,TGTGCCATCAGGGCGGGAGCTCTTCACTACGAGCAGTACTTC,CAIRAGALHYEQYF
TRBJ2-2,TRBV20-1,NA,TRBD1,TGCAGTGCTAGGGAGACAGGGACCGGCGGGGAGCTGTTTTTT,CSARETGTGGELFF
TRBJ2-7,TRBV4-3,NA,NA,TGCGCCAGCAGCCAAGATCTTAGAGGGCCCCTCGAGCAGTACTTC,CASSQDLRGPLEQYF
TRBJ2-3,TRBV2,NA,TRBD2,TGTGCCAGCAGTGAAGCCCTAGCGGGAATCTCAGATACGCAGTATTTT,CASSEALAGISDTQYF
TRBJ2-1,TRBV3-1,few,TRBD2,TGTGCCAGCAGTCATCTTAGCGGGAGGGTAGACAATGAGCAGTTCTTC,CASSHLSGRVDNEQFF
TRBJ2-1,TRBV20-1,many,NA,TGCAGTGCTAGAGTCTACAATGAGCAGTTCTTC,CSARVYNEQFF